A selection of T cell receptor beta chains follows, all from one sample in a study of OX40 agonist ivuxolimab in advanced cancers. Libraries were prepared by immunoSEQ multiplex PCR; TCRdb keeps only in-frame clonotypes and omits some of them. The sample has some 62,000 clones; around four fifths are singletons. Sequencing used CD4+ or CD8+ T cells sorted from blood, obtained in a trial of the OX40 agonist ivuxolimab. The source of these receptors is an adult with an advanced solid tumor such as melanoma, head and neck, liver or kidney cancer. Each CDR3 is given with its conserved first and last residue. Each record gives: clone size, J gene, V gene, CDR3 protein. Where a row states a size, it is once, few, many or the class of an expanded clone; other rows omit it.

- TRBJ1-4 TRBV5-6 CASSLGDRSFSNEKLFF
- TRBJ2-2 TRBV19 CASLKKTGGTGELFF
- TRBJ2-1 TRBV28 CASSIQRNEQFF
- TRBJ2-3 TRBV5-1 CASSPGARAGVIDTQYF
- TRBJ1-4 TRBV27 CASSPRRGGKEKLFF
- TRBJ1-1 TRBV18 CASSPLGVNTEAFF
- TRBJ2-7 TRBV7-9 CASLGYSAGLLGPYEQYF
- TRBJ2-5 TRBV27 CASKDPGLEEETQYF
- TRBJ2-3 TRBV5-8 CASSPEGGTIRRGTQYF
- TRBJ1-5 TRBV19 CASSLGVVVRNNQPQHF
medium-sized TRBJ2-7 TRBV5-6 CASSLAEDEQYF
- TRBJ2-3 TRBV11-3 CASSPLYVADTQYF
once TRBJ1-2 TRBV6-5 CASSYEQSGGYTF
- TRBJ2-3 TRBV7-9 CASSLGMGGITDTQYF
once TRBJ2-7 TRBV28 CASGGNDYEQYF
- TRBJ2-3 TRBV11-2 CASSTGLAGSTDTQYF
- TRBJ1-6 TRBV30 CAWALSYNSPLHF
- TRBJ2-2 TRBV13 CASSRGGLAGTTGELFF
once TRBJ2-7 TRBV5-5 CASSYGVGSYEQYF
- TRBJ2-2 TRBV30 CAWSVPSRPGELFF
- TRBJ2-3 TRBV7-3 CASSPQGSGDTQYF
- TRBJ2-1 TRBV6-5 CASSLRDEQFF
- TRBJ2-1 TRBV4-1 CASSQDRRRGTYNEQFF
- TRBJ1-1 TRBV7-8 CASSLEGDRGLNTEAFF